Below, 31 T cell receptor beta chains from the same sample are listed, as sequenced in a study of blood T cell repertoires in COVID-19. This table comes from immunoSEQ multiplex PCR, and its TCRdb copy is limited to in-frame clones, with some not included. Seen here are some 100,000 clones, roughly 92% observed once, and the top ten hold about 2.2%. The material sequenced was peripheral blood. These TCRs come from a man aged 45-65 years with active COVID-19.

The rearrangement links TRBV19 to TRBJ2-7; 8 bases are shared with TRBD2. The CDR3 consists of 17 residues. J gave up 1 base and V 1 base, and 9 bases lay outside the gene matches. Germline CDR1 reads LNHDA; CDR2 reads SQIVND (reference sequence). CDR3 sequence: CASSIASGGTRSYEQYF. The CDR3 DNA follows: TGTGCCAGTAGTATAGCCAGCGGGGGAACCCGATCCTACGAGCAGTACTTC. Together with reference TRBV19 and TRBJ2-7, the CDR3 gives the full variable domain: DGGITQSPKYLFRKEGQNVTLSCEQNLNHDAMYWYRQDPGQGLRLIYYSQIVNDFQKGDIAEGYSVSREKKESFPLTVTSAQKNPTAFYLCASSIASGGTRSYEQYFGPGTRLTVT.

This clone was counted between two and nine times. The CDR3 nucleotides read TGTGCCAGCAGGGCTAGGACAGGGCACACCGGGGAGCTGTTTTTT. Its translation: CASRARTGHTGELFF. The J gene is TRBJ2-2, the V gene TRBV3-1 (or the pseudogene TRBV3-2), with 8 bases fitting TRBD1. CDR1 and CDR2 from the germline V gene are LGHDT and YNNKEL (reference sequence). The V gene end was trimmed by 6 bases and the J gene end by 3 bases; junction bases not matched to a gene: 6. CDR3 length: 15 amino acids.

The chain links TRBV10-3 to TRBJ2-7, with D maybe TRBD1 (5 bases). The CDR3 runs to 12 residues. Germline-derived CDR1 and CDR2 are ENHRY and SYGVKD. V was cut by 2 bases and J by 6 bases, with 8 bases left in between. In nucleotides, the CDR3 is TGTGCCATCAGTGAGAGCACAGGCGAGCAGTACGTC. Translation gives CAISESTGEQYV.

The count of this clone is one. This chain links TRBV6-1 with TRBJ1-5; TRBD1 might be the D (6 bases). Trimming removed 1 base at V and 6 bases at J, with 13 bases between. This CDR3 spans 15 amino acids. Per germline, CDR1 MNHNS and CDR2 SASEGT. The CDR3 sequence: CASSEGQVISQPQHF. CDR3 nucleotides: TGTGCCAGCAGTGAAGGACAGGTAATAAGTCAGCCCCAGCATTTT.

The chain has TRBV24-1 and TRBJ2-1, with 12 bases lining up with TRBD2. There are 17 residues in the CDR3. V dropped 0 bases and J dropped 7; count of bases not matched to a gene: 6. Per the germline V gene, CDR1 is KGHDR and CDR2 is SFDVKD. CDR3 DNA: TGTGCCACCAGTGATTTGCCTACTAGCGGGAGGTTGAATGAGCAGTTCTTC. The encoded protein is CATSDLPTSGRLNEQFF.

V is TRBV5-1 and J is TRBJ2-2; TRBD1 agrees at 7 bases. Germline V CDR1 and CDR2: SGHRS, YFSETQ. The CDR3 length is 14 residues. Trimming at V came to 0 bases and at J to 5 bases, leaving 1 base not matched to a gene. The DNA of the CDR3 is TGCGCCAGCAGCTTGGACAGGGGAACCGGGGAGCTGTTTTTT. Protein: CASSLDRGTGELFF.

The V and J genes are TRBV10-1 and TRBJ2-7, with D tentatively TRBD1 (5 bases). The CDR3 spans 13 residues. From germline, CDR1 is WNHNN and CDR2 SYGVQD (reference sequence). V was pared by 4 bases and J by 2 bases, with 9 bases between. CDR3 DNA: TGCGCCAGCAGTGGACAGCCCCCCTACGAGCAGTACTTC. This sequence encodes CASSGQPPYEQYF.

The chain couples TRBV18 to TRBJ1-4, with D possibly TRBD1 on 5 matching bases. Trimming left V 2 bases short and J 7 bases short, with 11 bases between. The V gene's germline CDR1 is KGHSH and CDR2 LQKENI. This CDR3 contains 14 residues. For the CDR3, the DNA is TGTGCCAGCTCACCAATAACAGGTGGTGAAAAACTGTTTTTT. This translates into CASSPITGGEKLFF.

The chain combines TRBV2 with TRBJ1-2; possible D gene TRBD1, 5 bases. The CDR3 sequence is 14 residues long. Trimming took off 8 bases at V and 4 bases at J, with 17 bases between the two ends. Per germline, CDR1 SNHLY and CDR2 FYNNEI. CDR3: CASLRGGSGYGYTF. CDR3 in DNA: TGTGCCAGCCTCCGGGGGGGTTCGGGCTATGGCTACACCTTC. Full variable domain (outside the CDR3, taken from reference TRBV2 and TRBJ1-2): EPEVTQTPSHQVTQMGQEVILRCVPISNHLYFYWYRQILGQKVEFLVSFYNNEISEKSEIFDDQFSVERPDGSNFTLKIRSTKLEDSAMYFCASLRGGSGYGYTFGSGTRLTVV.

This chain uses TRBV5-1 with TRBJ1-1, with 7 bases fitting TRBD1. The germline V gene has CDR1 SGHRS and CDR2 YFSETQ. This CDR3 has 12 amino acids. Germline trimming cut 5 bases from V and 8 bases from J; bases unmatched to any gene: 6. The CDR3 DNA is TGCGCCAGCAGAAAAGACAGGGACGAAGCTTTCTTT. Its protein product is CASRKDRDEAFF.

The gene calls are TRBV9 and TRBJ2-5; the match to TRBD1 covers 7 bases. Trimming cost V 0 bases and J 5 bases; bases outside gene matches: 10. The CDR3 contains 16 residues. Germline V lookup: CDR1 SGDLS, CDR2 YYNGEE. CDR3 residues: CASSVGRGGGIETQYF. For the CDR3, the DNA is TGTGCCAGCAGCGTAGGGAGAGGGGGCGGCATCGAGACCCAGTACTTC.

The chain couples TRBV5-1 to TRBJ2-1; 8 bases fit TRBD2. The V and J ends lost 2 bases and 8 bases, in that order; junction bases with no gene match: 6. The CDR3 is 14 residues long. Germline-derived CDR1 and CDR2 are SGHRS and YFSETQ. Written as DNA, the CDR3 is TGCGCCAGCAGCTTCTTCGGGAGGGAAGATGAGCAGTTCTTC. It encodes CASSFFGREDEQFF.

Of note for this clone: The same CDR3 can be traced to other DNA sequences in this sample. The chain uses TRBV7-9 and TRBJ2-1, with D tentatively TRBD2 (6 bases). The V end was cut by 3 bases, the J end by 0 bases, with 9 bases between. Germline lookup yields CDR1 SEHNR and CDR2 FQNEAQ (reference sequence). This CDR3 is 15 amino acids long. CDR3 amino acids: CASSFSGSSYNEQFF. The CDR3 nucleotides are TGTGCCAGCAGCTTTAGCGGAAGCTCCTACAATGAGCAGTTCTTC.

The chain carries TRBV12-3 or TRBV12-4 and TRBJ1-1; 7 bases map to TRBD1. The ends lost 6 bases at V and 7 bases at J; junction bases unmatched: 8. The CDR3 consists of 13 residues. Written as DNA, the CDR3 is TGTGCCAGCAGCGTCGGACAGGCGATTGAAGCTTTCTTT. Its translation: CASSVGQAIEAFF.

The chain couples TRBV6-5 to TRBJ1-4; tentatively, D is TRBD1 (5 bases). The germline V and J ends were trimmed by 6 bases and 0 bases, with 5 bases remaining between them. CDR3 length: 13 residues. Per germline, CDR1 MNHEY and CDR2 SVGAGI. CDR3: CASRGATNEKLFF. CDR3 sequence (DNA): TGTGCCAGCAGAGGGGCAACTAATGAAAAACTGTTTTTT.

This clone was counted once. The genes are TRBV6-2 or TRBV6-3 and TRBJ2-2; 7 bases match TRBD2. The trim removed 0 bases at V and 0 bases at J, leaving 1 base unmatched. This CDR3 is 16 amino acids long. Per germline, CDR1 MNHEY and CDR2 SVGEGT. The CDR3: CASSYSGGANTGELFF. In DNA, the CDR3 is TGTGCCAGCAGTTACTCGGGAGGGGCGAACACCGGGGAGCTGTTTTTT.

V usage is TRBV19 and J usage is TRBJ2-4; perhaps TRBD2 as D (6 bases). Germline CDR1 reads LNHDA; CDR2 reads SQIVND (reference sequence). V was cut by 3 bases and J by 0 bases, with 12 bases left in between. The length of the CDR3 is 16 residues. The CDR3 region is CASSIRRDLAKNIQYF. The CDR3 DNA reads as TGTGCCAGTAGTATCCGGCGGGACCTAGCCAAAAACATTCAGTACTTC. The full variable domain, its missing parts supplied by reference TRBV19 and TRBJ2-4, is DGGITQSPKYLFRKEGQNVTLSCEQNLNHDAMYWYRQDPGQGLRLIYYSQIVNDFQKGDIAEGYSVSREKKESFPLTVTSAQKNPTAFYLCASSIRRDLAKNIQYFGAGTRLSVL.

This clone came up once. The V call is TRBV6-2 or TRBV6-3, the J call TRBJ2-1, with 7 bases fitting TRBD2. Germline lookup yields CDR1 MNHEY and CDR2 SVGEGT. This CDR3 is built from 16 residues. The ends lost 5 bases at V and 7 bases at J; junction bases unmatched: 14. The CDR3 sequence is CASSNQAGRIQNEQFF. The CDR3 bases are TGTGCCAGCAGTAATCAAGCGGGGCGAATACAGAATGAGCAGTTCTTC.

The chain is built from TRBV21-1 and TRBJ2-5; TRBD1, as called in the table, went unchecked against the DNA. TRBV21-1 represents a pseudogene. CDR3 length: 15 amino acids. The DNA for the CDR3 is TGTGCCAGCAGCGCGAGCGGACAGGAACGAGAGACCCAGTACTTC. This encodes CASSASGQERETQYF.

This clone was seen a single time. This chain's CDR3 is CASSGTGVFDYTIYF. The CDR3 nucleotides read TGTGCCAGTAGTGGTACAGGGGTATTCGATTACACCATATATTTT. The rearrangement links TRBV19 to TRBJ1-3; 7 nucleotides align to TRBD1. The CDR3 is 15 amino acids. Germline V lookup: CDR1 LNHDA, CDR2 SQIVND (reference sequence). Unmatched junction bases numbered 12, after V lost 5 bases and J lost 8 bases.

The chain joins TRBV27 to TRBJ2-1; 9 bases are shared with TRBD2. This CDR3 has 14 residues. Trimming removed 6 bases from V and 7 bases from J; junction bases left unmatched: 7. Germline V lookup: CDR1 MNHEY, CDR2 SMNVEV (reference sequence). The CDR3 region has the DNA TGTGCCAGCAGCAAGCGGGAGGCGACGAATGAGCAGTTCTTC. This gives the protein CASSKREATNEQFF.

The chain joins TRBV9 to TRBJ2-3; the match to TRBD2 covers 9 bases. V was pared by 0 bases and J by 0 bases, with 2 bases of the junction left unmatched. This CDR3 spans 16 amino acids. Germline CDR1 and CDR2: SGDLS and YYNGEE. The chain's CDR3 is CASSVASGGSTDTQYF. The CDR3 DNA reads as TGTGCCAGCAGCGTAGCGAGCGGGGGGAGCACAGATACGCAGTATTTT.

The V call is TRBV5-4, the J call TRBJ2-2; D unresolved. Trimming cost V 3 bases and J 2 bases, with 11 bases left between them. The CDR3 spans 15 residues. Germline V gene sequence: CDR1 SGHNT, CDR2 YYREEE (reference sequence). DNA for the CDR3: TGTGCCAGCAGCTCAAGCGACCACAACACCGGGGAGCTGTTTTTT. This translates into CASSSSDHNTGELFF.

The J gene is TRBJ1-4, the V gene TRBV2, with D tentatively TRBD1 (5 bases). CDR3 length: 14 residues. V lost 6 bases and J 5 bases, leaving 13 bases between the germline ends. Germline CDR1 SNHLY, CDR2 FYNNEI. The CDR3 sequence is CASSTGGKNEKLFF. In nucleotides, the CDR3 is TGTGCCAGCAGCACAGGCGGTAAAAATGAAAAACTGTTTTTT.

This clone was counted between two and nine times. The chain carries TRBV2 and TRBJ1-6; 7 nucleotides match TRBD1. Looked up from germline, CDR1 is SNHLY and CDR2 is FYNNEI. CDR3 length: 18 residues. The V segment lost 5 bases and the J segment 5 bases; nucleotides outside the gene matches: 15. In nucleotides, the CDR3 is TGTGCCAGCAGTATAATCCGTACCGGGACAGCCAATAATTCACCCCTCCACTTT. Residues: CASSIIRTGTANNSPLHF.

The chain joins TRBV2 to TRBJ1-5, with 7 bases identical to TRBD1. J was trimmed by 2 bases and V by 7 bases; bases with no gene match: 5. CDR1 and CDR2 from the germline V gene are SNHLY and FYNNEI. The CDR3 contains 14 residues. CDR3: CASNPGQRNQPQHF. CDR3 bases: TGTGCCAGCAACCCGGGACAGCGCAATCAGCCCCAGCATTTT.

The gene calls are TRBV6-1 and TRBJ1-4; D is unresolved. The V gene's germline CDR1 is MNHNS and CDR2 SASEGT. Between the trimmed V and J ends, which lost 3 bases and 6 bases, there was a span of 11 bases. The CDR3 has 14 residues. The CDR3 region has the DNA TGTGCCAGCAGTGAGTCCGGTGGGCATGAAAAACTGTTTTTT. Translation: CASSESGGHEKLFF.

V is TRBV11-2 and J is TRBJ2-2; no clear D. This CDR3 has 17 amino acids. Germline CDR1 is SGHAT and CDR2 is FQNNGV. Trimming pared 2 bases from V and 2 bases from J, leaving 15 bases between. The CDR3, as DNA: TGTGCCAGCAGCTTAACTCGCTTGGGCAGCAACACCGGGGAGCTGTTTTTT. Protein: CASSLTRLGSNTGELFF.

This clone was seen once. This rearrangement joins TRBV3-1 (or the pseudogene TRBV3-2) to TRBJ2-6; 10 nucleotides agree with TRBD2. CDR3 length: 18 amino acids. The trim removed 1 base at V and 0 bases at J, leaving 3 bases unmatched. CDR1 and CDR2 from the germline V gene are LGHDT and YNNKEL (reference sequence). The CDR3 DNA reads as TGTGCCAGCAGCCAAGTAGCGGGAGGCATCTCTGGGGCCAACGTCCTGACTTTC. This translates into CASSQVAGGISGANVLTF.

This chain uses TRBV18 with TRBJ1-2; TRBD1 matches at 7 bases. CDR1 is KGHSH and CDR2 is LQKENI in the germline V gene. V was pared by 3 bases and J by 8 bases, with 12 bases of the junction left unmatched. This CDR3 region has 15 residues. The CDR3 nucleotides read TGTGCCAGCTCACCCGGGACAGCTCAATATGTAGGCTACACCTTC. Translated, it gives CASSPGTAQYVGYTF.

V usage is TRBV19 and J usage is TRBJ2-7, with D perhaps TRBD2 (6 bases). Per the germline V gene, CDR1 is LNHDA and CDR2 is SQIVND (reference sequence). The V gene lost 8 bases and the J gene lost 2 bases, with 13 bases spanning the gap. The CDR3 has 13 amino acids. The CDR3 here is CASRGLQPYEQYF. CDR3 coding DNA: TGTGCCAGTCGGGGACTCCAGCCCTACGAGCAGTACTTC.